This is a list of T cell receptor beta chains from one sample in a study of T cells in Graves' hyperthyroidism and ophthalmopathy. TCRdb independently ran MiXCR on the multiplex PCR reads; one entry per CDR3 protein. This table has approximately 720,000 distinct CDR3 sequences, 15% to 20% appearing once. The sequencing sample was made of blood. The source is a woman between 50 and 59 years old with Graves' hyperthyroidism that later progressed to Graves' ophthalmopathy. Each CDR3 is given with its conserved first and last residue. The D gene is left open where the match is weak. The size entry is marked missing in some rows and otherwise reads once, few, many or a size class.

clone_size	v_call	j_call	d_call	cdr3_aa	cdr3_nt
many	TRBV11-2	TRBJ2-7	TRBD1	CASSLGGTELYEQYF	TGTGCCAGCAGCTTAGGAGGGACAGAGTTATACGAGCAGTACTTC
few	TRBV19	TRBJ2-2	-	CASSIAQGSTGELFF	TGTGCCAGTAGTATAGCTCAGGGGAGCACCGGGGAGCTGTTTTTT
few	TRBV3-1	TRBJ1-2	TRBD1	CASSLGQGRYNGYTF	TGTGCCAGCAGCCTAGGACAGGGGAGGTATAATGGCTACACCTTC
-	TRBV27	TRBJ2-1	TRBD2	CASSLLGASGWYEQFF	TGTGCCAGCAGTTTACTCGGGGCTAGCGGGTGGTATGAGCAGTTCTTC
many	TRBV12-3/TRBV12-4	TRBJ1-1	-	CASSLGGNEAFF	TGTGCCAGCAGTTTAGGGGGGAATGAAGCTTTCTTT
many	TRBV30	TRBJ2-2	-	CAAPGPTGELFF	TGTGCTGCACCGGGGCCCACCGGGGAGCTGTTTTTT
once	TRBV6-6	TRBJ2-1	TRBD2	CATSYSTTSGEQFF	TGTGCCACCAGTTACTCCACGACTAGCGGTGAGCAGTTCTTC
many	TRBV3-1	TRBJ1-1	TRBD1	CASSRPGQGNTEAFF	TGTGCCAGCAGCCGGCCGGGACAGGGGAACACTGAAGCTTTCTTT
few	TRBV5-1	TRBJ2-5	TRBD1	CASTSRDRQETQYF	TGCGCCAGCACTTCTAGGGACAGACAAGAGACCCAGTACTTC
-	TRBV6-1	TRBJ2-1	-	CASSATGRSSYNEQFF	TGTGCCAGCAGTGCCACAGGCCGCAGCTCCTACAATGAGCAGTTCTTC
many	TRBV18	TRBJ2-3	TRBD2	CASSQLTSGGRDTQYF	TGTGCCAGCTCACAACTGACTAGCGGAGGCCGCGATACGCAGTATTTT
many	TRBV2	TRBJ1-2	TRBD1	CASSDSRTGEGYTF	TGTGCCAGCAGTGACTCCCGGACAGGTGAGGGCTACACCTTC
-	TRBV6-2/TRBV6-3	TRBJ1-5	TRBD1	CASTLGTGGFQPQHF	TGTGCCAGCACCCTGGGGACAGGGGGCTTTCAGCCCCAGCATTTT
many	TRBV7-9	TRBJ1-1	-	CASSLDTGPLNRAFF	TGTGCCAGCAGCTTAGACACGGGACCCCTTAATCGGGCTTTCTTT
many	TRBV5-1	TRBJ1-2	TRBD1	CASRAPDRADGYTF	TGCGCCAGCAGGGCCCCGGACAGGGCAGATGGCTACACCTTC
-	TRBV7-2	TRBJ1-2	TRBD1	CATLRDRQIPPTF	TGTGCCACACTCCGGGACAGACAAATCCCACCCACCTTC
few	TRBV6-2/TRBV6-3	TRBJ1-4	-	CASSYYAGTREKLFF	TGTGCCAGCAGTTACTATGCAGGGACGCGAGAAAAACTGTTTTTT
many	TRBV7-8	TRBJ2-3	-	CASSSRDSTDTQYF	TGTGCCAGCAGCTCCCGGGACAGCACAGATACGCAGTATTTT
many	TRBV5-6	TRBJ2-2	-	CASSLGSVGTGELFF	TGTGCCAGCAGCTTGGGCTCAGTCGGCACCGGGGAGCTGTTTTTT
many	TRBV3-1	TRBJ1-5	-	CASSQDIVNQPQHF	TGTGCCAGCAGCCAAGACATCGTTAATCAGCCCCAGCATTTT
many	TRBV3-1	TRBJ1-5	-	CASSQDGRLNQPQHF	TGTGCCAGCAGCCAAGATGGCAGACTCAATCAGCCCCAGCATTTT